A single sample is the source of the 2 T cell receptor beta chains below, sequenced in a study of cytomegalovirus exposure and HLA in healthy donors. The PCR had 60 Vbeta and 13 Jbeta primers. Repertoires were generated with immunoSEQ multiplex PCR, while TCRdb's copy carries only in-frame clones and drops some. The sample carries 170,000 or so clones, about 80% recorded once. The sequenced sample consisted of PBMCs. The receptors derive from a woman aged 30 to 39 in good health and CMV-seropositive.

V is TRBV11-2 and J is TRBJ1-5; D gene ambiguous. The length of the CDR3 is 16 residues. Trimming took off 5 bases at V and 7 bases at J, with 21 bases between the two ends. The germline V gene encodes CDR1 SGHAT and CDR2 FQNNGV. CDR3 DNA: TGTGCCAGCAGCCCAAATGCGGGCGGATCTGGGCAGCCCCAGCATTTT. Its translation is CASSPNAGGSGQPQHF.

J is TRBJ2-3 and V is TRBV7-6, with D possibly matching TRBD1 (5 bases). Germline V CDR1 and CDR2: SGHVS, FNYEAQ. The CDR3 is 17 amino acids. V gave up 2 bases and J gave up 2 bases, with 17 bases separating them. CDR3 residues: CASSLLGHPHYTDTQYF. The CDR3 nucleotides are TGTGCCAGCAGCTTACTTGGACATCCCCATTACACAGATACGCAGTATTTT.